This T cell receptor beta chain was retrieved from a study of blood T cell repertoires in COVID-19. Across the study: Samples taken during acute and convalescent COVID-19 were collected in the United States, Italy and Spain. Nucleic acid was either cDNA or gDNA, and it came from T cells, B-cell-depleted T cells, or PBMCs.

Under the authors' procedure: Reference gene primer amplification in the assay estimated nucleated cell counts. The repertoire was sequenced with immunoSEQ multiplex PCR; TCRdb's copy has only in-frame clones and lacks some. That table supplies the V and J calls and clone size; D and trimming were determined from the DNA. The data show roughly 70,000 clones, with 70% to 90% seen just once and over 3% held by the top ten. The CDR3 runs 15 residues. Trimming cost V 5 bases and J 8 bases; bases outside gene matches: 5. Per germline, CDR1 MNHEY and CDR2 SVGEGT. This receptor was obtained from a man between 70 and 80 years old with acute or convalescent COVID-19. This chain connects TRBV6-2 or TRBV6-3 to TRBJ2-2, with TRBD2 matching 13 bases. The sample consisted of peripheral blood. CDR3 in amino acids: CASSRLAGGRGELFF. The CDR3 DNA is TGTGCCAGCAGTCGACTAGCGGGGGGAAGAGGGGAGCTGTTTTTT.